This entry describes one T cell receptor beta chain. Its antigen remains unknown. CDR1 is SEHNR and CDR2 is FQNEAQ in the germline V gene (reference sequence). CDR3 length equals 9 residues. The J segment lost 9 bases and the V segment lost 10 bases, leaving 2 bases of the junction unmatched. This entry is derived from a study of cytomegalovirus exposure and HLA in healthy donors. Study-wide results and caveats: In a later analysis, V- and J-gene trimming of beta chains associated with a DCLRE1C missense variant, replicated independently. Overall, approximately 150 TCR beta chains were annotated as cytomegalovirus-associated. Segments of the TCR beta V type were, in most cases, productive about 87% or about 30% of the time in an earlier analysis. Common viral pathogens seemed to be connected with several of the most significant clusters, according to a later analysis.

The PCR had 60 Vbeta and 13 Jbeta primers. The repertoire was sequenced with immunoSEQ multiplex PCR; TCRdb's copy has only in-frame clones and lacks some. The sample lists roughly 200,000 clones, roughly four fifths occurring once. This clonotype was obtained from a man aged 25 to 45 in good health and CMV-seronegative. Sequencing was done on a sample of PBMCs. The V gene is TRBV7-9, the J gene TRBJ1-1; 7 nucleotides match TRBD1. The CDR3 DNA reads TGTGCCACGGGACAGAAAGCTTTCTTT. This gives the protein CATGQKAFF.